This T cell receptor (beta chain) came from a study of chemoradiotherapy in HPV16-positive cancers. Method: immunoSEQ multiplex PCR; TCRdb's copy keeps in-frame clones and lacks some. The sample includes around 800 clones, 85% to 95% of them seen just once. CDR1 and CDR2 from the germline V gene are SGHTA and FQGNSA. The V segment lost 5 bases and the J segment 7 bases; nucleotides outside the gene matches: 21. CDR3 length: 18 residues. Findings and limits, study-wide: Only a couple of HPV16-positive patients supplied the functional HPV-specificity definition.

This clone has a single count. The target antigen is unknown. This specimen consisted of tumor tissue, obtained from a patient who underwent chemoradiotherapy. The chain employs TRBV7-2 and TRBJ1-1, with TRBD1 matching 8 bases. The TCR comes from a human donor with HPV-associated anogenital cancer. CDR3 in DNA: TGTGCCAGCAGCCCCAAATCGGGACAGGCCTTGGGATTTGGTGAAGCTTTCTTT. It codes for CASSPKSGQALGFGEAFF.